This note documents a single T cell receptor (beta chain) sequence. Libraries were prepared by immunoSEQ multiplex PCR; TCRdb keeps only in-frame clonotypes and omits some of them. The table lists roughly 100,000 clones, about 96% of them singletons. The data belong to a study of technical replicates of blood from several donors. CDR1 is SGHDN, CDR2 FVKESK, per germline. The V gene lost 1 base and the J gene lost 10 bases, with 20 bases spanning the gap. The CDR3 consists of 16 residues. Sequencing was carried out using T cells isolated from PBMCs. The clonotype originates from a human donor in good health. The genes are TRBV14 and TRBJ2-1; D remains ambiguous. Here the CDR3 DNA reads TGTGCCAGCAGCCAAGGTGACTGGCGAGATTTGAGCGAGCAGTTCTTC. Its translation: CASSQGDWRDLSEQFF.